This entry lists 27 T cell receptor beta chains sequenced from one sample in a study of cytomegalovirus exposure and HLA in healthy donors. PCR employed 60 Vbeta and 13 Jbeta primers. The table came from immunoSEQ multiplex PCR; TCRdb's copy has only in-frame clones and leaves some out. Here the sample spans roughly 150,000 clones, approximately 80% being singletons. The sequenced sample was PBMCs. Receptors were obtained from a male donor in good health and CMV-seronegative.

This clone has more than one count but fewer than ten. This chain links TRBV5-1 with TRBJ1-6, with TRBD1 matching 9 bases. The V and J ends lost 7 bases and 10 bases, in that order; junction bases with no gene match: 9. Germline V gene sequence: CDR1 SGHRS, CDR2 YFSETQ. The CDR3 has 14 residues. The CDR3: CASSPGQGGSPLHF. As DNA, the CDR3 is TGCGCCAGCTCTCCGGGACAGGGAGGATCACCCCTCCACTTT.

The chain carries TRBV10-2 and TRBJ2-2, with no clear D. Looked up from germline, CDR1 is WSHSY and CDR2 is SAAADI. V shed 8 bases and J shed 6 bases, with 7 bases lying between them. The CDR3 loop spans 11 amino acids. The CDR3 loop is CASLSSGELFF. The DNA of the CDR3 is TGCGCCAGCCTCTCCTCCGGGGAGCTGTTTTTT.

The chain is built from TRBV5-6 and TRBJ2-3; D unclear. The CDR3 is made up of 14 amino acids. V lost 6 bases and J 3 bases, leaving 14 bases between the germline ends. From germline, CDR1 is SGHDT and CDR2 YYEEEE. The CDR3 sequence is CASTPPEPTDTQYF. The CDR3 DNA sequence: TGTGCCAGCACCCCCCCCGAGCCGACAGATACGCAGTATTTT.

This chain uses TRBV6-1 with TRBJ2-5; 9 bases are shared with TRBD1. Germline CDR1 MNHNS, CDR2 SASEGT. J was trimmed by 5 bases and V by 7 bases; bases with no gene match: 5. The CDR3 sequence is 13 residues long. The CDR3 bases are TGTGCCAGCACCACAGGGGGCTGGGAGACCCAGTACTTC. Residues: CASTTGGWETQYF.

The V call is TRBV28, the J call TRBJ1-6; D is perhaps TRBD1 (5 bases). The CDR3 length is 15 residues. Trimming took off 5 bases at V and 3 bases at J, with 11 bases between the two ends. Germline V gene lookup returns CDR1 MDHEN and CDR2 SYDVKM. The CDR3, as DNA: TGTGCCAGCAGTCCCAGGACATACTATAATTCACCCCTCCACTTT. Its protein product is CASSPRTYYNSPLHF.

This clone is a singleton in its sample. This rearrangement joins TRBV2 to TRBJ2-7, with D tentatively TRBD2 (5 bases). The CDR3 has 11 amino acids. Trimming took 8 bases from V and 5 from J, leaving 10 bases between them. The germline gives CDR1 SNHLY, CDR2 FYNNEI. The CDR3 bases are TGTGCCAGCGGAGACTACCACGAGCAGTACTTC. As protein: CASGDYHEQYF.

The sample holds a few counts of this clone. V usage is TRBV4-3 and J usage is TRBJ2-1; 13 nucleotides align to TRBD2. The CDR3 length is 16 residues. Germline CDR1 LGHNA, CDR2 YSLEER. V was clipped by 0 bases and J by 9 bases; unmatched bases: 5. DNA for the CDR3: TGCGCCAGCAGCCAAGAGGGGACTAGCGGGATTTTTGAGCAGTTCTTC. Amino acids: CASSQEGTSGIFEQFF.

The chain uses TRBV13 and TRBJ1-2; TRBD1 matches at 8 bases. V shed 5 bases, J shed 4 bases, and the junction held 9 bases outside the gene matches. The CDR3 loop spans 15 amino acids. The V gene's germline CDR1 is PRHDT and CDR2 FYEKMQ (reference sequence). In DNA, the CDR3 is TGTGCCAGCAGCCTCAACAGGGGGATGGCCTATGGCTACACCTTC. Residues: CASSLNRGMAYGYTF.

This clone appeared a single time. The chain links TRBV11-2 to TRBJ1-2; no reliable D call. Germline lookup yields CDR1 SGHAT and CDR2 FQNNGV. Deletions cut 5 bases from V and 7 bases from J, with 8 bases between. The CDR3 is 11 amino acids. DNA of the CDR3: TGTGCCAGCAGCACGGGAATTGGCTACACCTTC. The encoded protein is CASSTGIGYTF.

There are a few counts of this clone. The chain uses TRBV2 and TRBJ2-7, with 13 nucleotides matching TRBD2. The CDR3 covers 17 residues. The germline V gene encodes CDR1 SNHLY and CDR2 FYNNEI. V lost 6 bases and J lost 0; bases outside the gene matches: 8. The CDR3 DNA reads TGTGCCAGCAGGGACCCGGGACTAGCGGGGTCCTCCTACGAGCAGTACTTC. The encoded protein is CASRDPGLAGSSYEQYF.

V usage is TRBV9 and J usage is TRBJ2-3; possible D gene TRBD1, 5 bases. CDR1 SGDLS and CDR2 YYNGEE come from the germline V gene. V lost 3 bases to trimming and J lost 2 bases, with 13 bases between them. CDR3 size: 15 residues. CDR3 residues: CASSAGKSYTDTQYF. The CDR3, as DNA: TGTGCCAGCAGCGCAGGGAAAAGCTACACAGATACGCAGTATTTT.

The V gene is TRBV5-4, the J gene TRBJ2-7; TRBD2 might be the D (6 bases). V shed 2 bases and J shed 6 bases, with 12 bases lying between them. The CDR3 loop spans 13 amino acids. Germline values: CDR1 SGHNT, CDR2 YYREEE (reference sequence). This CDR3 is CASSLGGVSEQYF. In nucleotides, the CDR3 is TGTGCCAGCAGCTTAGGAGGGGTTAGCGAGCAGTACTTC.

The V gene is TRBV27, the J gene TRBJ1-2; D is ambiguous. Trimming took off 2 bases at V and 2 bases at J, with 6 bases between the two ends. Germline CDR1 reads MNHEY; CDR2 reads SMNVEV (reference sequence). The length of the CDR3 is 13 residues. CDR3 bases: TGTGCCAGCAGTTTAAGAGGGAACTATGGCTACACCTTC. The encoded protein is CASSLRGNYGYTF.

The genes are TRBV7-2 and TRBJ1-5, with a possible D match to TRBD1 (6 bases). Germline V gives CDR1 SGHTA, CDR2 FQGNSA. CDR3 length equals 15 residues. V was cut by 4 bases and J by 2 bases, with 12 bases left in between. CDR3 amino acids: CASSSLGAGNQPQHF. As DNA, the CDR3 is TGTGCCAGCAGCTCGTTGGGGGCTGGCAATCAGCCCCAGCATTTT.

Details on this clone: This sample includes further DNA sequences coding for the same CDR3. The chain has TRBV5-1 and TRBJ2-7, with D uncertain. Germline loops: CDR1 SGHRS, CDR2 YFSETQ. This CDR3 region has 12 residues. The V gene lost 1 base and the J gene lost 3 bases, with 5 bases spanning the gap. CDR3 sequence reads: CASSLPNYEQYF. The CDR3 bases are TGCGCCAGCAGCTTGCCAAACTACGAGCAGTACTTC.

This chain links TRBV7-2 with TRBJ2-1, with 8 bases identical to TRBD2. The CDR3 consists of 15 residues. Germline V CDR1 and CDR2: SGHTA, FQGNSA. The ends lost 1 base at V and 8 bases at J; junction bases unmatched: 7. CDR3 nucleotide sequence: TGTGCCAGCAGCTTAGTTGGCGGGAGGAGGGATGAGCAGTTCTTC. Amino acids: CASSLVGGRRDEQFF.

This chain connects TRBV7-6 to TRBJ2-7; D gene ambiguous. The V gene's germline CDR1 is SGHVS and CDR2 FNYEAQ. The V end lost 2 bases, the J end lost 6 bases, and 5 bases lay between the germline ends. The CDR3 spans 11 residues. This CDR3 reads CASSLSGEQYF. DNA of the CDR3: TGTGCCAGCAGCTTATCGGGCGAGCAGTACTTC.

The genes are TRBV30 and TRBJ2-6; no definite D call. The CDR3 contains 17 residues. V lost 1 base, J lost 0 bases, and 13 bases lay in between. Germline V gene lookup returns CDR1 GTSNPN and CDR2 SVGIG (reference sequence). DNA of the CDR3: TGTGCCTGGAGTGCGGTACGGGTGAGCTCTGGGGCCAACGTCCTGACTTTC. It is translated as CAWSAVRVSSGANVLTF.

This chain connects TRBV19 to TRBJ1-2; 8 bases fit TRBD1. Germline V gene data show CDR1 as LNHDA and CDR2 as SQIVND (reference sequence). Trimming at V came to 5 bases and at J to 5 bases, leaving 1 base not matched to a gene. CDR3 length: 12 amino acids. The CDR3 bases are TGTGCCAGTAGTGGACAGGGTTATGGCTACACCTTC. Its translation is CASSGQGYGYTF.

This clone was observed a few times. The chain uses TRBV7-2 and TRBJ2-5; TRBD2 aligns across 8 bases. The CDR3 has 17 amino acids. Trimming cost V 1 base and J 5 bases; bases outside gene matches: 12. Per germline, CDR1 SGHTA and CDR2 FQGNSA. The CDR3 nucleotides read TGTGCCAGCAGCTTAGTCGGGAGGGGAATTGTCTTGGAGACCCAGTACTTC. Amino acids: CASSLVGRGIVLETQYF. The variable domain in full, with the rest retrieved from reference TRBV7-2 and TRBJ2-5, is GAGVSQSPSNKVTEKGKDVELRCDPISGHTALYWYRQSLGQGLEFLIYFQGNSAPDKSGLPSDRFSAERTGGSVSTLTIQRTQQEDSAVYLCASSLVGRGIVLETQYFGPGTRLLVL.

This rearrangement joins TRBV7-9 to TRBJ2-2, with 7 bases lining up with TRBD1. The CDR3 runs 16 residues. Germline assignment: CDR1 SEHNR and CDR2 FQNEAQ (reference sequence). The V gene end was trimmed by 4 bases and the J gene end by 0 bases; junction bases not matched to a gene: 5. The CDR3 bases are TGTGCCAGCAGCTCAGGACAGGCCACGAACACCGGGGAGCTGTTTTTT. Its protein is CASSSGQATNTGELFF.

This clone was seen a handful of times. Here the CDR3 DNA reads TGTGCCAGCATTCGGGATATGAACACTGAAGCTTTCTTT. It specifies CASIRDMNTEAFF. The J gene is TRBJ1-1, the V gene TRBV2; D ambiguous. Germline CDR1 SNHLY, CDR2 FYNNEI. V was cut by 7 bases and J by 0 bases, with 9 bases left in between. The CDR3 spans 13 residues.

J is TRBJ1-5 and V is TRBV6-5, with 7 positions matching TRBD1. Germline loops: CDR1 MNHEY, CDR2 SVGAGI. V lost 5 bases and J lost 3; bases outside the gene matches: 4. This CDR3 has 14 amino acids. This chain's CDR3 is CASSQTGTNQPQHF. The CDR3 DNA is TGTGCCAGCAGTCAGACAGGGACCAATCAGCCCCAGCATTTT.

The table lists this clone with a few counts. V is TRBV7-3 and J is TRBJ2-5, with a possible D match to TRBD1 (6 bases). This CDR3 has 15 amino acids. V lost 5 bases and J lost 4, with 17 bases in between. CDR1 and CDR2 (germline): SGHTA, FQGTGA. In DNA form, the CDR3 reads TGTGCCAGCAGCCAAAGGTTGGGGGCTGGAGAGACCCAGTACTTC. Residues: CASSQRLGAGETQYF.

This chain uses TRBV25-1 with TRBJ2-7; 11 bases are a match to TRBD2. Looked up from germline, CDR1 is MGHDK and CDR2 is SYGVNS. V lost 2 bases to trimming and J lost 2 bases; unmatched junction nucleotides: 2. There are 15 residues in the CDR3. DNA of the CDR3: TGTGCCAGCAGTGAAGCACTAGCGGGAGCCTACGAGCAGTACTTC. Its translation is CASSEALAGAYEQYF.

With respect to this clone: At one boundary the junction diverges from the germline segment, which might be a read error. The CDR3 coding sequence is TGTTCCAGCAGCCCTCAGGGCTACGAGCAGTACTTC. Translation: CSSSPQGYEQYF. The chain is built from TRBV7-9 and TRBJ2-7; a possible D gene is TRBD1 (5 bases). The CDR3 is 12 amino acids. Germline V gene data show CDR1 as SEHNR and CDR2 as FQNEAQ (reference sequence).

Only a few counts were recorded for this clone. The J gene is TRBJ1-2, the V gene TRBV30; TRBD1 matches at 7 bases. The CDR3 is made up of 16 amino acids. Per the germline V gene, CDR1 is GTSNPN and CDR2 is SVGIG (reference sequence). The J segment lost 2 bases and the V segment lost 0 bases, leaving 9 bases of the junction unmatched. CDR3 sequence (DNA): TGTGCCTGGAGTGTGGTATGGGACAGAGGGAACTATGGCTACACCTTC. This sequence encodes CAWSVVWDRGNYGYTF.